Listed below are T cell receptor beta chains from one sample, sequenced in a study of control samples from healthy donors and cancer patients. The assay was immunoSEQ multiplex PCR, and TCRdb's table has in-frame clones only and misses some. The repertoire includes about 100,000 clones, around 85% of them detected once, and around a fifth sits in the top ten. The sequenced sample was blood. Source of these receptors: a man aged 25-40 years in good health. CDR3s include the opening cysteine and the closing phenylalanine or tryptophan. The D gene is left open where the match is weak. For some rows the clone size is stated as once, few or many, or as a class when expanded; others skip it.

DNA: TGTGCCAGTAAGGGAGACCAGCCCCAGCATTTT; CDR3: CASKGDQPQHF; length: 11; V: TRBV19; size: .; J: TRBJ1-5; D: .
DNA: TGTGCCAGTAGTATAGAAGCGAGGCCTGTAGCCAAAAACATTCAGTACTTC; CDR3: CASSIEARPVAKNIQYF; length: 17; V: TRBV19; size: .; J: TRBJ2-4; D: .
DNA: TGTGCCAGCAGCTTAGAACGCGGGGGGCCTAACGAGCAGTACTTC; CDR3: CASSLERGGPNEQYF; length: 15; V: TRBV11-3; size: .; J: TRBJ2-7; D: TRBD2
DNA: TGTGCCACCAGCAGACGACAGGGAGGGATTAATGGCTACACCTTC; CDR3: CATSRRQGGINGYTF; length: 15; V: TRBV15; size: .; J: TRBJ1-2; D: TRBD1
DNA: TGTGCCAGCAGCCAAGAGAACAGGGTGATCTACGAGCAGTACTTC; CDR3: CASSQENRVIYEQYF; length: 15; V: TRBV4-2; size: .; J: TRBJ2-7; D: .
DNA: TGTGCCAGTAGTATAGGGGACCCATTTAGCCCCCAGCATTTT; CDR3: CASSIGDPFSPQHF; length: 14; V: TRBV19; size: .; J: TRBJ1-5; D: .
DNA: TGTGCCAGCAGTGAAGTGGGGGAGCAGCCCCAGCATTTT; CDR3: CASSEVGEQPQHF; length: 13; V: TRBV6-1; size: .; J: TRBJ1-5; D: .
DNA: TGTGCCAGCAGTTTCCGAACACAGGGAGGTGACACTGAAGCTTTCTTT; CDR3: CASSFRTQGGDTEAFF; length: 16; V: TRBV6-5; size: .; J: TRBJ1-1; D: .
DNA: TGTGCCAGCCAAACGACAGGGGTGGCGAACACTGAAGCTTTCTTT; CDR3: CASQTTGVANTEAFF; length: 15; V: TRBV18; size: .; J: TRBJ1-1; D: TRBD1
DNA: TGTGCCAGCAGTTACTCGAACGGGGGCGCGGGAGCTTTCTTT; CDR3: CASSYSNGGAGAFF; length: 14; V: TRBV6-6; size: .; J: TRBJ1-1; D: .
DNA: TGTGCCACCAGTGATTTGGGACAGGATAAACATGGCTACACCTTC; CDR3: CATSDLGQDKHGYTF; length: 15; V: TRBV24-1; size: .; J: TRBJ1-2; D: TRBD1
DNA: TGTGCCAGCAGCTTGGACAGGAGGTACGAGCAGTACTTC; CDR3: CASSLDRRYEQYF; length: 13; V: TRBV5-4; size: .; J: TRBJ2-7; D: .
DNA: TGTGCCAGCAGTGAGAGGGTCAGGGGAGGCTACACCTTC; CDR3: CASSERVRGGYTF; length: 13; V: TRBV6-1; size: .; J: TRBJ1-2; D: .
DNA: TGCGCCAGCAGCTACTCGATGACTAGCGGGGGGGCGAATGAGCAGTTCTTC; CDR3: CASSYSMTSGGANEQFF; length: 17; V: TRBV5-1; size: .; J: TRBJ2-1; D: TRBD2
DNA: TGTGCCAGCAGCCAAGGGCTCTATGGCTACACCTTC; CDR3: CASSQGLYGYTF; length: 12; V: TRBV14; size: .; J: TRBJ1-2; D: .
DNA: TGTGCCAGCAGTTCCCGGACAGGTTTCTCCTACGAGCAGTACTTC; CDR3: CASSSRTGFSYEQYF; length: 15; V: TRBV27; size: once; J: TRBJ2-7; D: TRBD1
DNA: TGTGCCAGCACCGGTACGGCCGTGCTATACGAGCAGTACTTC; CDR3: CASTGTAVLYEQYF; length: 14; V: TRBV28; size: few; J: TRBJ2-7; D: .
DNA: TGTGCCAGTAGAGCCCGTGTCACAGATACGCAGTATTTT; CDR3: CASRARVTDTQYF; length: 13; V: TRBV19; size: .; J: TRBJ2-3; D: .
DNA: TGCGCCAGCAGCCTCTCAACGGGGGTGGAAGCTTTCTTT; CDR3: CASSLSTGVEAFF; length: 13; V: TRBV5-1; size: .; J: TRBJ1-1; D: .
DNA: TGTGCCAGCTCTGACAGGGGGCGCGCCGATGGCTACACCTTC; CDR3: CASSDRGRADGYTF; length: 14; V: TRBV6-5; size: .; J: TRBJ1-2; D: TRBD1
DNA: TGTGCCAGCAGCTCTGACAGGGGGTCGTGGGCTTTCTTT; CDR3: CASSSDRGSWAFF; length: 13; V: TRBV7-3; size: .; J: TRBJ1-1; D: TRBD1
DNA: TGTGCCAGCAGCTTGGGGAACGTCAATTCACCCCTCCACTTT; CDR3: CASSLGNVNSPLHF; length: 14; V: TRBV5-4; size: .; J: TRBJ1-6; D: .
DNA: TGTGCCAGCAGACTGGATTTCGATCAGCCCCAGCATTTT; CDR3: CASRLDFDQPQHF; length: 13; V: TRBV5-5; size: .; J: TRBJ1-5; D: .
DNA: TGTGCCAGCTCACCTACGGACAGGGAGCCTGGAAACACCATATATTTT; CDR3: CASSPTDREPGNTIYF; length: 16; V: TRBV18; size: .; J: TRBJ1-3; D: TRBD1
DNA: TGTGCCAGCAGCCAACATGACGGGGGAACCGGGGAGCTGTTTTTT; CDR3: CASSQHDGGTGELFF; length: 15; V: TRBV14; size: .; J: TRBJ2-2; D: .
DNA: TGTGCCAGCAGCCTGGGACAGGGAGGGGAAAAACTGTTTTTT; CDR3: CASSLGQGGEKLFF; length: 14; V: TRBV9; size: .; J: TRBJ1-4; D: TRBD1
DNA: TGCGCCAGCAGCCTTGGGACAGGGCGGGGGGAAAAACTGTTTTTT; CDR3: CASSLGTGRGEKLFF; length: 15; V: TRBV5-1; size: .; J: TRBJ1-4; D: TRBD1
DNA: TGTGCCAGCAGCGTAGGAGGGGGTGCCGGGGAGCTGTTTTTT; CDR3: CASSVGGGAGELFF; length: 14; V: TRBV9; size: .; J: TRBJ2-2; D: .
DNA: TGTGCCAGCCGGAGAGAGGGATCTGGAAACACCATATATTTT; CDR3: CASRREGSGNTIYF; length: 14; V: TRBV6-6; size: .; J: TRBJ1-3; D: .
DNA: TGTGCCAGCAGCCCCCATCCAGGGAATCAAGGCTACACCTTC; CDR3: CASSPHPGNQGYTF; length: 14; V: TRBV9; size: .; J: TRBJ1-2; D: .
DNA: TGTGCCAGCAGCCTACAGACATTCCCTGGAAACACCATATATTTT; CDR3: CASSLQTFPGNTIYF; length: 15; V: TRBV7-2; size: .; J: TRBJ1-3; D: .
DNA: TGTGCCAGCAGCGTCCGACAGGGAGGAAACACCATATATTTT; CDR3: CASSVRQGGNTIYF; length: 14; V: TRBV9; size: .; J: TRBJ1-3; D: TRBD1
DNA: TGTGCCAGCAGCCCTCGGACAGGCTTCTACGAGCAGTACTTC; CDR3: CASSPRTGFYEQYF; length: 14; V: TRBV11-2; size: .; J: TRBJ2-7; D: TRBD1
DNA: TGTGCCAGCAGTCCTGGACAGGCCCTCGGGGAAAAACTGTTTTTT; CDR3: CASSPGQALGEKLFF; length: 15; V: TRBV27; size: .; J: TRBJ1-4; D: TRBD1
DNA: TGTGCCAGCAGGGACAGGGGGCCCTACACTGAAGCTTTCTTT; CDR3: CASRDRGPYTEAFF; length: 14; V: TRBV28; size: .; J: TRBJ1-1; D: TRBD1
DNA: TGTGCCAGCAGTTTCCAGGGCTCCGGTCAGCCCCAGCATTTT; CDR3: CASSFQGSGQPQHF; length: 14; V: TRBV28; size: .; J: TRBJ1-5; D: .
DNA: TGTGCCAGCAGCCCCGGGACGGTCACCTACGAGCAGTACTTC; CDR3: CASSPGTVTYEQYF; length: 14; V: TRBV5-6; size: .; J: TRBJ2-7; D: .
DNA: TGTGCCAGCAGTTCCCCAGGAAAATCCTACGAGCAGTACTTC; CDR3: CASSSPGKSYEQYF; length: 14; V: TRBV28; size: .; J: TRBJ2-7; D: .
DNA: TGTGCCAGCAGCTTATCAGGAGAGCCGCATGGCTACACCTTC; CDR3: CASSLSGEPHGYTF; length: 14; V: TRBV7-9; size: .; J: TRBJ1-2; D: .
DNA: TGTGCCAGCAGGGCGAGAAATCAGCCCCAGCATTTT; CDR3: CASRARNQPQHF; length: 12; V: TRBV28; size: .; J: TRBJ1-5; D: .
DNA: TGTGCCAGCAGCCCTGGCGGGACTAGCACAGATACGCAGTATTTT; CDR3: CASSPGGTSTDTQYF; length: 15; V: TRBV7-8; size: .; J: TRBJ2-3; D: .
DNA: TGTGCCAGCAGCGGGGGGGGGCGTTGGCAAGAGACCCAGTACTTC; CDR3: CASSGGGRWQETQYF; length: 15; V: TRBV11-2; size: .; J: TRBJ2-5; D: .
DNA: TGTGCCAGCAGCCAAGGGGGCGACACTGAAGCTTTCTTT; CDR3: CASSQGGDTEAFF; length: 13; V: TRBV3-1/TRBV3-2; size: .; J: TRBJ1-1; D: .
DNA: TGTGCCACCAGCACTACTAGCGGGGGGAACTACGAGCAGTACTTC; CDR3: CATSTTSGGNYEQYF; length: 15; V: TRBV15; size: .; J: TRBJ2-7; D: TRBD2
DNA: TGTGCCAGCAGGGCGGGCCCGTACAATGAGCAGTTCTTC; CDR3: CASRAGPYNEQFF; length: 13; V: TRBV28; size: .; J: TRBJ2-1; D: .
DNA: TGTGCCAGCAGTTTCCCGACGGATTCACCCCTCCACTTT; CDR3: CASSFPTDSPLHF; length: 13; V: TRBV6-6; size: few; J: TRBJ1-6; D: .
DNA: TGCAGCGTAGTGGGACTTGGCCGCGAGCAGTACTTC; CDR3: CSVVGLGREQYF; length: 12; V: TRBV29-1; size: .; J: TRBJ2-7; D: .
DNA: TGTGCCAGCAGCCAGGGGACAGGGGATGTCGGGGAGCTGTTTTTT; CDR3: CASSQGTGDVGELFF; length: 15; V: TRBV11-3; size: once; J: TRBJ2-2; D: TRBD1
DNA: TGTGCCAGTGGGGACAGACCGAACACTGAAGCTTTCTTT; CDR3: CASGDRPNTEAFF; length: 13; V: TRBV19; size: .; J: TRBJ1-1; D: TRBD1
DNA: TGTGCCAGCAGCCCGGTAACCGGGGAGCTGTTTTTT; CDR3: CASSPVTGELFF; length: 12; V: TRBV5-5; size: .; J: TRBJ2-2; D: .
DNA: TGTGCCAGCAGTTACTCAGGGGCGAGCGTCTATGGCTACACCTTC; CDR3: CASSYSGASVYGYTF; length: 15; V: TRBV6-6; size: .; J: TRBJ1-2; D: .
DNA: TGTGCCAGCAGCAGTGGGACAGGGAGGAATGAAAAACTGTTTTTT; CDR3: CASSSGTGRNEKLFF; length: 15; V: TRBV9; size: .; J: TRBJ1-4; D: TRBD1
DNA: TGTGCCAGCAGTCTACAGGGTGCCCGCGGTCACGGAACTGAAGCTTTCTTT; CDR3: CASSLQGARGHGTEAFF; length: 17; V: TRBV28; size: .; J: TRBJ1-1; D: .
DNA: TGTGCCAGCAGTGGGGGAGCTTTCTTT; CDR3: CASSGGAFF; length: 9; V: TRBV2; size: .; J: TRBJ1-1; D: .
DNA: TGTGCCAGTAGTATGCGGGGCGTGATAAACGAGCAGTACTTC; CDR3: CASSMRGVINEQYF; length: 14; V: TRBV19; size: once; J: TRBJ2-7; D: .
DNA: TGTGCCAGCAGCCAAGGGAAAGGGGGAGAGCAGTACTTC; CDR3: CASSQGKGGEQYF; length: 13; V: TRBV3-1/TRBV3-2; size: .; J: TRBJ2-7; D: .
DNA: TGTGCCAGCAGCGTAGGAGGAAGCACTGAAGCTTTCTTT; CDR3: CASSVGGSTEAFF; length: 13; V: TRBV9; size: once; J: TRBJ1-1; D: .
DNA: TGTGCCTGGAGTAACACAGGGGGCGAACTGTTTTTT; CDR3: CAWSNTGGELFF; length: 12; V: TRBV30; size: .; J: TRBJ1-4; D: TRBD1
DNA: TGCGCCAGCAGCCGAACAGGGGGCACTGAAGCTTTCTTT; CDR3: CASSRTGGTEAFF; length: 13; V: TRBV5-1; size: few; J: TRBJ1-1; D: TRBD1